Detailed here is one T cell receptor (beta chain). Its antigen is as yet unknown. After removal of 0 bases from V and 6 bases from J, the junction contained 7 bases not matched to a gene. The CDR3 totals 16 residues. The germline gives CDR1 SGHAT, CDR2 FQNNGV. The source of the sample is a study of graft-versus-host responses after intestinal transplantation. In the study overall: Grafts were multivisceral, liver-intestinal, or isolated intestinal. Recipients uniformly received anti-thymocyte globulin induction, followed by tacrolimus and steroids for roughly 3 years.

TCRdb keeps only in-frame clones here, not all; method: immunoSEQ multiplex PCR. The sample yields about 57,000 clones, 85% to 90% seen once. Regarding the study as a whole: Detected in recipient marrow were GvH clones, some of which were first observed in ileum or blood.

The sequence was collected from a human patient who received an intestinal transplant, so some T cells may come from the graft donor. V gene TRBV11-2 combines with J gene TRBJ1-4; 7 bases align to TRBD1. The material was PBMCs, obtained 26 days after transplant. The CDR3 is CASSLEPGQSHEKLFF. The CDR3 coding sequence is TGTGCCAGCAGCTTAGAACCGGGACAGAGCCATGAAAAACTGTTTTTT.